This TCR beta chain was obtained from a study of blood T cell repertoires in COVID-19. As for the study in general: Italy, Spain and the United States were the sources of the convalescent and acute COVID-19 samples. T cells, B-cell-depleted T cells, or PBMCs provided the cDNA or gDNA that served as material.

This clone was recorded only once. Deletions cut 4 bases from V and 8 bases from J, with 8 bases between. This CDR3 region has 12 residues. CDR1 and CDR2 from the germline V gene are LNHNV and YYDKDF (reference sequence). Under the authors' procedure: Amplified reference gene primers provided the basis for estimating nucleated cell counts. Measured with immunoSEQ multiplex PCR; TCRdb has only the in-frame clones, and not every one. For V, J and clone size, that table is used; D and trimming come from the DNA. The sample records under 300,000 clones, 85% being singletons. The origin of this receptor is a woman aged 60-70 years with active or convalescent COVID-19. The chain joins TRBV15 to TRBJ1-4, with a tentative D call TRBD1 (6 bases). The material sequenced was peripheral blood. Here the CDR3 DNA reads TGTGCCACCAGCAACAGGGCGGAAAAACTGTTTTTT. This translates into CATSNRAEKLFF.